This T cell receptor beta chain originates from a study of blood T cell repertoires in COVID-19. CDR1 and CDR2 (germline): LNHDA, SQIVND (reference sequence). The junction had 6 bases not matched to a gene; V was cut back by 3 bases and J by 2 bases. The CDR3 totals 16 residues. This table comes from immunoSEQ multiplex PCR, and its TCRdb copy is limited to in-frame clones, with some not included. The table has about 80,000 clones, approximately 88% seen once. This clonotype was sampled from a woman over 75 with active or convalescent COVID-19. V and J are TRBV19 and TRBJ2-3, with 9 nucleotides matching TRBD1. Material: peripheral blood. CDR3 in DNA: TGTGCCAGTAGTATTCTTGGGACAGGGCACACAGATACGCAGTATTTT. It translates to CASSILGTGHTDTQYF.